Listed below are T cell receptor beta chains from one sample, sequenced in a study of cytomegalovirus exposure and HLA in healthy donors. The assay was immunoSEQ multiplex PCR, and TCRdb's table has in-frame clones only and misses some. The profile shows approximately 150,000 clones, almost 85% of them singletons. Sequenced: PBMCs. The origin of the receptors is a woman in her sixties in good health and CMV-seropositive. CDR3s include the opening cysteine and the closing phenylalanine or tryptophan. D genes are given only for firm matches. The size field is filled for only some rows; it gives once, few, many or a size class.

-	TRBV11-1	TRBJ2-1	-	TGTGCCAGCAGCCAAGTAGCGGAGAACAATGAGCAGTTCTTC	CASSQVAENNEQFF
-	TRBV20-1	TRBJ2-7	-	TGCAGTGCTACGGCGGGTCCGGAGCAGTACTTC	CSATAGPEQYF
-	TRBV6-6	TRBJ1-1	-	TGTGCCAGCACATCTTCCCCCCGGACAGCGAACACTGAAGCTTTCTTT	CASTSSPRTANTEAFF
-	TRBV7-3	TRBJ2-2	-	TGTGCCAGCGGGGCCAGGGATTATGCCGGGGAGCTGTTTTTT	CASGARDYAGELFF
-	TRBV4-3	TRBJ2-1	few	TGCGCCAGCAGCCAAGTCCAGCGGGCTCACAATGAGCAGTTCTTC	CASSQVQRAHNEQFF
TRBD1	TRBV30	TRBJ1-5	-	TGTGCCTGGGACAGGGGTGGCAATCAGCCCCAGCATTTT	CAWDRGGNQPQHF
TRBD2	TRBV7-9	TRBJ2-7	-	TGTGCCAGCAGCTCCGGGACTAGCGGAGAGTACTCCTACGAGCAGTACTTC	CASSSGTSGEYSYEQYF
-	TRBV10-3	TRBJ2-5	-	TGTGCCATCAGCGATGGCGGGGAGACCCAGTACTTC	CAISDGGETQYF
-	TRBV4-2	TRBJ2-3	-	TGTGCCAGCAGCCAAATCCGGGATTCTAGCACAGATACGCAGTATTTT	CASSQIRDSSTDTQYF
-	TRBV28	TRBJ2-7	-	TGTGCCACCTTGACTAGTCGTTCCTACGAGCAGTACTTC	CATLTSRSYEQYF
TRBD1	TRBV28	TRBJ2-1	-	TGTGCCAGCACCGGACAGGGGTCCTACAATGAGCAGTTCTTC	CASTGQGSYNEQFF
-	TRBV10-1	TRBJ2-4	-	TGCGCCAGCGGGGGGGCCAAAAACATTCAGTACTTC	CASGGAKNIQYF
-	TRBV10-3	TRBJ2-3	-	TGTGCCTCGAGGGATCTTCCTAGCACAGATACGCAGTATTTT	CASRDLPSTDTQYF
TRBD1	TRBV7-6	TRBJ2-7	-	TGTGCCAGCACCAAACAAGGGACAGGGGGATATTACGAGCAGTACTTC	CASTKQGTGGYYEQYF
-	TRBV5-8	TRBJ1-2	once	TGTGCCAGCAGCTTCCCGGACAGTCCCAAAGCTAACTATGGCTACACCTTC	CASSFPDSPKANYGYTF
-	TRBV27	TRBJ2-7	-	TGTGCCAGCAGTTACGGGTTCGAGCAGTACTTC	CASSYGFEQYF
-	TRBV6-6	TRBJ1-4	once	TGTGCCAGCAGCCCCCAGGGAGAAAAACTGTTTTTT	CASSPQGEKLFF
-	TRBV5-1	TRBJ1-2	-	TGCGCCAGCAGCCCAAGCCGAACTAACTATGGCTACACCTTC	CASSPSRTNYGYTF
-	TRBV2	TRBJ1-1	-	TGTGCCAGCAGAGGGATAACAGGCCCGAACACTGAAGCTTTCTTT	CASRGITGPNTEAFF
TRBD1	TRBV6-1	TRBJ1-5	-	TGTGCCAGCAGTCCCGGGACAGGGCCCAATCAGCCCCAGCATTTT	CASSPGTGPNQPQHF
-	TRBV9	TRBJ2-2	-	TGTGCCAGCAGCGTCCAGGCTTCCACCGGGGAGCTGTTTTTT	CASSVQASTGELFF
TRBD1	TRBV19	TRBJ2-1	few	TGTGCCAGTAGGACAGGGGCCTTGTCCTACAATGAGCAGTTCTTC	CASRTGALSYNEQFF
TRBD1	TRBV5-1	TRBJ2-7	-	TGCGCCAGCAGTGACACCCGGGACAGCCTTTACGAGCAGTACTTC	CASSDTRDSLYEQYF
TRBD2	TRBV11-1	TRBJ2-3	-	TGTGCCAGCAGTCTTCTAGCGGGGGATACGCAGTATTTT	CASSLLAGDTQYF
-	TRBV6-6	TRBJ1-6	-	TGTGCCAGCATCAAGGAGGGAGGAGGTTCACCCCTCCACTTT	CASIKEGGGSPLHF
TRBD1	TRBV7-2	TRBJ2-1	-	TGTGCCAGCAGCTTGGACAGGGGGCCGGATGAGCAGTTCTTC	CASSLDRGPDEQFF
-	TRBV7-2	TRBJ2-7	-	TGTGCCAGCAGCCCTAGTGGTGGGAGCTCCTACGAGCAGTACTTC	CASSPSGGSSYEQYF
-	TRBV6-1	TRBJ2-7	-	TGTGCCAGCATATACCGGGGTAGCTCGGGCGAGCAGTACTTC	CASIYRGSSGEQYF
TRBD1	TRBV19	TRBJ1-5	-	TGTGCCACCTCATACAGGGGGCAGAGGGGATATAGCAATCAGCCCCAGCATTTT	CATSYRGQRGYSNQPQHF
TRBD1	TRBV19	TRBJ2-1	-	TGTGCCAGTAGTGAGGGGACAGGGCTTAAGGAGCAGTTCTTC	CASSEGTGLKEQFF
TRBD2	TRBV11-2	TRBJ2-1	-	TGTGCCAGCAGCTCCGGACTAGCGGGAGGGAATGAGCAGTTCTTC	CASSSGLAGGNEQFF
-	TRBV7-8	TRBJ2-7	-	TGTGCCAGCAGCTCGACAGTTTCCTACGAGCAGTACTTC	CASSSTVSYEQYF
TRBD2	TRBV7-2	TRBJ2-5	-	TGTGCCAGCAGCCCACCACATTACCCCTCGAGCGGGAGACCGGAGACCCAGTACTTC	CASSPPHYPSSGRPETQYF
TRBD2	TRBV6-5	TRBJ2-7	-	TGTGCCAGCCAACTAGCGCAAACCTACGAGCAGTACTTC	CASQLAQTYEQYF
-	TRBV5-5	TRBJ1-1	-	TGTGCCAGCAGCTTGAACAGAAGAAACACTGAAGCTTTCTTT	CASSLNRRNTEAFF
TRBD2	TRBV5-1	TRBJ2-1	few	TGCGCCAGCAGCTTGGGTCTATCGGGACTAGCGGGAGGGCTACGGACCTACAATGAGCAGTTCTTC	CASSLGLSGLAGGLRTYNEQFF
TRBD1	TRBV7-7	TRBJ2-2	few	TGTGCTAGCAGCTTACCCCCGGGACAGGTTTTATCCGGGGAGCTGTTTTTT	CASSLPPGQVLSGELFF
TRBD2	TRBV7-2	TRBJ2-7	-	TGTGCCAGCAGCCACTCAGCGGGAGTGACCTCCTACGAGCAGTACTTC	CASSHSAGVTSYEQYF
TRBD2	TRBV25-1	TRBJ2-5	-	TGTGCCAGCAGTGAGGGGGGACTAGCAGGGTCCGAAGAGACCCAGTACTTC	CASSEGGLAGSEETQYF
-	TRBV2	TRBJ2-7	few	TGTGCCAGCGGAGGGGATCCCCGAAACGAGCAGTACTTC	CASGGDPRNEQYF
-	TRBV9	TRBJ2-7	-	TGTGCCAGCAGCGTAGGAGTAGGAGTTGGTTACGAGCAGTACTTC	CASSVGVGVGYEQYF
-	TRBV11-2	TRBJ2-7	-	TGTGCCAGCAGCTTAGGCGGGACCGCCTACGAGCAGTACTTC	CASSLGGTAYEQYF
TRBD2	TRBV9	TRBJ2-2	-	TGTGCCAGCAGCATATGGACTAGCACTAACACCGGGGAGCTGTTTTTT	CASSIWTSTNTGELFF
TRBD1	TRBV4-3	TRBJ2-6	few	TGCGCCAGCAGCCAAGTCCCGACAGGGGGGCCCTCTGGGGCCAACGTCCTGACTTTC	CASSQVPTGGPSGANVLTF
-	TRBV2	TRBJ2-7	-	TGTGCCAGCAGTGCGGGGACTCGGGAGCAGTACTTC	CASSAGTREQYF
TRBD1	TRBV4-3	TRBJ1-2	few	TGCGCCAGCAGCCGACAGAATAACAGGGGGCGGAGTGGCTACACCTTC	CASSRQNNRGRSGYTF
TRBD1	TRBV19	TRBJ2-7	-	TGTGCCAGTAGTCCGGGACAGGGGATCTACGAGCAGTACTTC	CASSPGQGIYEQYF
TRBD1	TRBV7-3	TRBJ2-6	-	TGTGCCAGCAGCCCAACGGGACAGGGATCTGGGGCCAACGTCCTGACTTTC	CASSPTGQGSGANVLTF
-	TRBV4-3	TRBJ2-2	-	TGCGCCAGCAGCCGCGACCGGGCGGGGACCGGGGAGCTGTTTTTT	CASSRDRAGTGELFF
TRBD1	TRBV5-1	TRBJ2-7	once	TGCGCCAGCAGCCGAAAACCGGGACAGGTGAGCTACGAGCAGTACTTC	CASSRKPGQVSYEQYF
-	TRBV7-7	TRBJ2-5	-	TGTGCTAGCAGCTTACTGGGGGCCCGGGAGACCCAGTACTTC	CASSLLGARETQYF
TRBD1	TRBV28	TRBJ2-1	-	TGTGCCAGCGCGCCTAAGGGGGCCCTCGATGAGCAGTTCTTC	CASAPKGALDEQFF
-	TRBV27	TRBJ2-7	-	TGTGCCAGCAGACCGGCCAGGCCGTCCTCCTACGAGCAGTACTTC	CASRPARPSSYEQYF
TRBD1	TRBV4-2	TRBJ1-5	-	TGTGCCAGCAGCCAAATAGACAGGGTACAGGATCAGCCCCAGCATTTT	CASSQIDRVQDQPQHF
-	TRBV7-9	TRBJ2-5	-	TGTGCCAGCAGCTTACTTCCCGCGGAGACCCAGTACTTC	CASSLLPAETQYF
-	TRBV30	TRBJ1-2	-	TGTGCCTGGAGTGCAAACGAGAACTATGGCTACACCTTC	CAWSANENYGYTF
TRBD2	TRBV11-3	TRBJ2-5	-	TGTGCCAGCAGCTTTAGCGGGAAGGAGACCCAGTACTTC	CASSFSGKETQYF